In this sample, the clone carrying this T cell receptor beta chain turned up once. The CDR3 runs 18 residues. Germline trimming cut 2 bases from V and 0 bases from J; bases unmatched to any gene: 8. CDR1 is SGHAT and CDR2 is FQNNGV in the germline V gene. The entry originates in a study of CD8 T cell repertoires and HIV-1 epitope variants. The wider study: Control wells had CMV/EBV/flu peptides, negative Ebola AY9, or no peptide. The baseline condition was 1M T cells left uncultured.

Sequencing was performed with immunoSEQ multiplex PCR; in TCRdb, only in-frame clones are kept and a portion is missing. The data contain roughly 100,000 clones, around 75% of them seen just once; the ten biggest clones take up 20% to 30%. The sequencing sample was made of uncultured baseline CD8+ T cells from peripheral blood mononuclear cells (PBMCs). The rearrangement uses TRBV11-2 and TRBJ2-3; 10 bases are a match to TRBD2. The clonotype originates from a male donor with HIV. The CDR3 reads CASSLIVTSGASTDTQYF. The CDR3 DNA is TGTGCCAGCAGCTTAATAGTTACTAGCGGGGCGAGCACAGATACGCAGTATTTT.